This TCR beta chain was retrieved from a study of post-analysis software for immune sequencing data. Turning to the study itself: Multiple sclerosis in the patients followed relapsing-remitting, secondary progressive and progressive-relapsing courses.

Of note for this clonotype: As yet, its antigen is unknown.

The authors incorporated unique molecular identifiers into the TCR beta cDNA libraries. Using its own MiXCR run on the PCR reads, TCRdb lists one record per CDR3 protein. The repertoire holds about 460,000 distinct CDR3 sequences, with roughly 46% as singletons. Germline CDR1 and CDR2: MNHEY and SVGEGT. Trimming left V 2 bases short and J 7 bases short, with 17 bases between. The CDR3 spans 15 residues. Study results and limitations: Controls had lower frequencies than patients of four or five TRBV segments, which included TRBV5-6, TRBV5-1 and TRBV20-1. Clustering by F measure revealed strong co-clustering among samples prepared together in one batch.

The receptor's source is a girl between 5 and 17 years old with multiple sclerosis. The sequenced sample was blood. The chain uses TRBV6-2 or TRBV6-3 and TRBJ1-2; D gene unclear. CDR3 sequence reads: CASSYGDEHSSGYTF. The CDR3 DNA reads TGTGCCAGCAGTTACGGAGACGAACACTCTTCTGGCTACACCTTC.